This entry concerns a single T cell receptor (beta chain). The count of this clone is one. It lacks a known antigen. The record has no base qualities; no much larger clone is one base away. The CDR3 runs 15 amino acids, cysteine and phenylalanine included. Just CDR3 DNA is preserved here, 45 bases in frame from base 1. V is pruned by 4 bases and J by 3 bases, leaving 10 bases of the junction without a gene match. Sequences SGDLS (CDR1) and YYNGEE (CDR2) are obtained from the germline V gene. The donors belonged to the validation cohort of approximately 130 subjects, which was separate from the approximately 700-subject first cohort. This sample is part of a study of cytomegalovirus exposure and HLA in healthy donors listed by TCRdb under 2017. Regarding the study in general: The 666 repertoires of the first cohort and the roughly 120 validation repertoires were produced on the same platform, according to a later analysis. The study aimed to test whether cataloging public T cell receptors could reveal signatures of past pathogen exposure. Besides the first cohort of 500 to 700 subjects, a separate validation cohort made up of 95 to 150 different subjects was used. To predict cytomegalovirus infection status, the study combined high-throughput TCR immunosequencing, statistical association of individual TCRs with disease status, and machine learning. Results and caveats for the whole study, not just this receptor: All 120 or so repertoires were used to score co-occurrence in the validation cohort in a later analysis, because that analysis had no HLA typing for the cohort. The classifier was reported to diagnose cytomegalovirus status with high specificity and sensitivity in both the original cohort and the validation cohort. In a later analysis, TCRs clustered in the first cohort were found to also tend to co-occur in the 120 or so validation repertoires, with approximately 94% of cluster scores above 0. Most TCR sequences were seen in very few donors, while some public TCRs were found in many individuals. In vitro tests confirmed that a few of the cytomegalovirus-associated TCR beta chains recognize cytomegalovirus antigens. The study listed 164 TCR beta chains as associated with cytomegalovirus. It was suggested by the authors that the approach could potentially be generalized to other disease states and immunological phenotypes.

Library creation used the immunoSEQ multiplex PCR assay. Per the source publication's procedure: A statistical classification framework was built to diagnose cytomegalovirus status from the catalog of TCR beta chain sequences. What TCRdb holds here is the immuneACCESS table cut down to in-frame rearrangements. Part of the clones is not present; checked against another copy, under half of the missing clones reflect an unresolved V gene, and the others are unexplained. Clonal size and the V and J genes are those of that table, whereas D and trimming came from the DNA. Across this sample there are approximately 260,000 clones, with 86% seen only once. The top ten clones comprise around 1.3% of the sample.

Sequenced material: PBMCs. The sequence joins TRBV9 to TRBJ2-7, and 7 junction bases match TRBD1. The receptor comes from a woman aged 25 to 39 in good health and CMV-seropositive. The DNA is as follows: TGTGCCAGCAGCTCACGTGAGGACAGGTTCTACGAGCAGTACTTC. This translates into CASSSREDRFYEQYF.